The present entry profiles one T cell receptor beta chain with its context. Its antigen has not been determined. No base quality information exists; no much larger clone differs at one position. Inclusion was restricted to participants for whom at least one PBMC sample before ART initiation and at least two post-ART samples were available. Every participant with HIV received treatment in the United States of America. Cryopreserved samples of about 0.95-11 million PBMC were thawed and washed before DNA extraction. At the time of the earliest PBMC sample, participants with HIV were aged between about 23 and 54 years. Each participant contributed PBMC samples from 1-4 timepoints before ART initiation and 2-8 timepoints after ART initiation, with a median of 7 samples. For every participant, serial HIV viral load, CD4+ T-cell count, ART history and demographic data were obtained. A Qiagen kit on a QIAcube was used to extract genomic DNA from unsorted PBMC, with samples processed in batches of 12.

These data belong to a study of long-term antiretroviral therapy in people with HIV (dated by TCRdb to the early 2020s). Background for the entire study: The earliest samples were collected roughly a decade before the 2015 WHO recommendation for immediate ART, at a time when ART was usually postponed until CD4 counts fell. Whether ART initiation and durable HIV suppression were associated with changes in peripheral blood TRB repertoire composition and diversity was tested in a retrospective serial study. A total of under 250 cryopreserved PBMC samples came from approximately 30 adults with confirmed HIV infection and were collected serially over a mean of approximately six years (range 1-12). Among the 30 to 35 participants with HIV, roughly eleven were female. No cross-contamination during QIAcube processing was shown when test extractions of a monoclonal T-cell line were performed alongside over 25 polyclonal samples. Results and caveats for the whole study, not just this receptor: Inferences about post-ART repertoire changes are limited because no data were available on ART adherence, viral resistance or therapy changes. A significant increase in TRB diversity was found to be associated with ART initiation, although TRB diversity was observed to remain significantly below that of transplant donor controls even after long-term ART. Narrower CDR3 length ranges were observed in HIV repertoires than in controls, and an antigen-experienced repertoire with only a slight naive shift after ART was suggested by the network structure. Because PBMC availability was limited, only the TCR beta chain was sequenced, with no alpha chain pairing. Expanded TRB clones identified before ART initiation dominated the repertoire across all time points, though the dominance fluctuated and decreased in many PLHIV after ART. The samples span the years 2004 to 2017, and the ART regimens used at that time may not be as effective as current regimens. Because pre-ART samples had limited cell numbers, unsorted PBMC were profiled rather than sorted CD4+ and CD8+ T cells.

The germline V gene encodes CDR1 SGHTA and CDR2 FQGNSA. The CDR3 spans 16 residues, from the cysteine through the phenylalanine. Only the CDR3 DNA stays, 48 bases, in frame from base 1. The germline ends are 20 bases apart after V is trimmed by 4 bases and J by 5 bases. The immunoSEQ hsTCRB v3.0 assay was used at survey level resolution to sequence the TRB variable region. The target sequencing depth for TRB was roughly 40,000-55,000 T-cell genomes per sample. Pooled TRB libraries were sequenced on an Illumina MiSeq with a v3 150-cycle kit. Per the source publication's procedure: Repertoire analysis was performed in R inside a reproducible Nextflow workflow that covered QC, data transformation and analysis. LymphoSeq2, an R package for AIRR-Seq data exploration, was used to implement custom analyses. A few samples that produced fewer than 5000 total TRB sequences were removed, so some 180 HIV repertoires were analyzed. Among the approximately 180 retained HIV repertoires, some 60 were collected before ART initiation and about 130 were collected after ART initiation. Each repertoire was downsampled to 5000 TRB nucleotide sequences, and summary statistics were averaged across 100 downsampling iterations. The analysis kept only TRB sequences whose CDR3 regions were at least seven amino acids long. A Shannon entropy-derived clonality score and the Gini coefficient were used to measure diversity. In the repertoire networks, any two of the top 5000 CDR3 amino acid sequences were linked whenever the two sequences differed by an edit distance of one. GLIPH2 predicted antigen specificity groups and MHC restriction for TRB CDR3 amino acid sequences. CDR3 amino acid sequences were matched against VDJdb and McPAS-TCR to flag known CMV, EBV, HIV or tissue antigen associations. Pre-ART, post-ART and control groups were compared with Wilcoxon signed-rank tests and Holm-Bonferroni correction. Held by TCRdb, this immuneACCESS table contains in-frame sequences only and omits some clones. Under half of the omission traces to an unresolved V gene where checked; the cause of the rest is unknown. V, J and clone size reflect that table, while D and trimming were determined from the DNA. This sample has 15,000 to 20,000 clones in its table, and approximately 80% of those were observed once. The top ten clonotypes cover approximately 9% of the sample.

This receptor was obtained from a man aged 18 to 30 with HIV. Sequenced here: unsorted PBMCs, sampled 0.3 years after starting antiretroviral therapy. Recombination joined TRBV7-2 with TRBJ2-5; TRBD2 is a possible D gene, resting on 5 matching bases. The CDR3 sequence is CASSYPRDSITETQYF. The bases read TGTGCCAGCAGCTATCCTCGGGATTCCATTACGGAGACCCAGTACTTC.